The 21 T cell receptor beta chains reported below all come from one sample, sequenced in a study of T cells after yellow fever vaccination (dated by TCRdb to between 2018 and 2021). The intended sense of this specimen's treatment or condition label: live attenuated yellow fever vaccine strain. Library generation was performed with 5' RACE. Instrument on record: Illumina HiSeq 2500. TCRdb trimmed public reads at Q25 via fastp, called clones via MiXCR and kept in-frame beta chains. Each entry merges the rows of one CDR3 protein and shows their most common DNA and genes. Present in this sample are about 63,000 distinct CDR3 sequences, around 7.4% of which were seen just once. Clones ranked in the top ten supply 36% of the sample. The source was CD8+ T cells sorted from PBMCs, collected 15 days after the yellow fever booster vaccination. Receptor source: a man aged 25-45 years who received the YFV17D yellow fever vaccine.

This clonotype appeared many times. The chain couples TRBV12-3 or TRBV12-4 to TRBJ2-7, with 9 bases lining up with TRBD2. With V trimmed by 4 bases and J by 3 bases, 7 bases remained unmatched. The CDR3 totals 15 residues. The CDR3 here is CASSSTGTSIYEQYF. The CDR3 DNA is TGTGCCAGCAGTTCGACCGGGACTAGCATCTACGAGCAGTACTTC.

Ten or more counts support this clonotype. This sequence joins TRBV14 and TRBJ2-5; D is perhaps TRBD1 or TRBD2 (5 bases each). The V gene lost 4 bases and the J gene lost 7 bases, with 19 bases spanning the gap. Germline assignment: CDR1 SGHDN and CDR2 FVKESK. The CDR3 runs 15 residues. The chain's CDR3 is CASSPPGRPPWTQYF. Written as DNA, the CDR3 is TGTGCCAGCAGCCCACCGGGGCGCCCCCCATGGACCCAGTACTTC.

This clonotype was found many times. The V call is TRBV7-2, the J call TRBJ2-7; D may be TRBD2 (6 bases). V lost 4 bases and J lost 7, with 20 bases in between. Germline CDR1 is SGHTA and CDR2 is FQGNSA. The CDR3 is 15 amino acids. In nucleotides, the CDR3 is TGTGCCAGCAGCTCGGCCGGGGGTTCCTTTATAGAGCAGTACTTC. Protein: CASSSAGGSFIEQYF.

This clonotype was observed at least ten times. The chain carries TRBV11-2 and TRBJ2-5; D is uncertain. V gave up 2 bases and J gave up 4 bases, with 2 bases separating them. The germline gives CDR1 SGHAT, CDR2 FQNNGV. This CDR3 is 11 amino acids long. The CDR3 bases are TGTGCCAGCAGCTTATTAGAGACCCAGTACTTC. Translation gives CASSLLETQYF.

This clonotype was recorded many times. V gene TRBV29-1 combines with J gene TRBJ2-3; D ambiguous. Deletions cut 5 bases from V and 2 bases from J, with 8 bases between. CDR1 is SQVTM, CDR2 ANQGSEA, per germline. The CDR3 runs 12 residues. CDR3 in amino acids: CSVYHTTDTQYF. The DNA for the CDR3 is TGCAGCGTTTACCACACCACAGATACGCAGTATTTT.

This clonotype was seen ten or more times. The V gene is TRBV12-3 or TRBV12-4, the J gene TRBJ2-2; tentative D call: TRBD2 (7 bases). There are 15 residues in the CDR3. With 6 bases removed from V and 7 bases from J, the gap between germline ends came to 18 bases. CDR3 DNA: TGTGCCAGCAGCCCCAGTGGGGGGGGCGGCGGGGAGCTGTTTTTT. Its translation: CASSPSGGGGGELFF.

This clonotype was observed at least ten times. The chain links TRBV6-5 to TRBJ2-7; perhaps TRBD2 as D (5 bases). This CDR3 contains 12 residues. From germline, CDR1 is MNHEY and CDR2 SVGAGI. V lost 8 bases to trimming and J lost 3 bases, with 11 bases between them. DNA of the CDR3: TGTGCCAGCGCGTCGGGGAACTACGAGCAGTACTTC. This translates into CASASGNYEQYF.

V is TRBV20-1 and J is TRBJ1-6; D is possibly TRBD1 (6 bases). Germline V gene data show CDR1 as DFQATT and CDR2 as SNEGSKA (reference sequence). The CDR3 is made up of 15 amino acids. The V gene lost 6 bases and the J gene lost 7 bases, with 19 bases spanning the gap. The CDR3 nucleotides read TGCAGTGCCCCGGCGGGGGCAGCGAGAAATTCACCCCTCCACTTT. It translates to CSAPAGAARNSPLHF.

This clonotype has only a few counts. The chain carries TRBV20-1 and TRBJ2-5; D is possibly TRBD2 (5 bases). CDR1 is DFQATT and CDR2 is SNEGSKA in the germline V gene (reference sequence). Trimming took 0 bases from V and 1 from J, leaving 9 bases between them. This CDR3 is built from 14 residues. CDR3 sequence (DNA): TGCAGTGCTAGAGATGAGAGGGTCCAAGAGACCCAGTACTTC. This gives the protein CSARDERVQETQYF.

This clonotype was recorded many times. The chain couples TRBV5-5 to TRBJ2-1; 9 bases line up with TRBD2. V dropped 5 bases and J dropped 8; count of bases not matched to a gene: 11. CDR3 length equals 15 residues. In germline, CDR1 is SGHKS, CDR2 YYEKEE (reference sequence). The CDR3 DNA is TGTGCCAGCAGTTCGGGACTAGCACCTGCGGATGAGCAGTTCTTC. This codes for CASSSGLAPADEQFF.

This clonotype appeared many times. V gene TRBV27 combines with J gene TRBJ2-3; TRBD2 matches at 8 bases. Germline V gene data show CDR1 as MNHEY and CDR2 as SMNVEV (reference sequence). V trimming: 1 base; J trimming: 3 bases; junction bases outside the gene matches: 6. The CDR3 loop spans 16 amino acids. This CDR3 reads CASSLFTGRETDTQYF. The CDR3 bases are TGTGCCAGCAGTTTATTCACCGGGAGGGAGACAGATACGCAGTATTTT.

This clonotype was seen at least ten times. This chain joins TRBV12-3 or TRBV12-4 and TRBJ1-1; D is ambiguous. The CDR3 is made up of 13 amino acids. With 11 bases removed from V and 10 bases from J, the gap between germline ends came to 23 bases. In nucleotides, the CDR3 is TGTGCCGATAGAGGGCAGGAAGATCGAAGAGCTTTCTTT. The encoded protein is CADRGQEDRRAFF.

This clonotype came up a few times. The chain uses TRBV30 and TRBJ2-3; 7 bases match TRBD1. This CDR3 comprises 15 residues. V lost 3 bases and J lost 0; bases outside the gene matches: 6. CDR1 is GTSNPN and CDR2 is SVGIG in the germline V gene (reference sequence). CDR3 nucleotide sequence: TGTGCCTGGAGCCCAGGGGGTGCGAGCACAGATACGCAGTATTTT. This sequence encodes CAWSPGGASTDTQYF.

This clonotype occurred many times. V is TRBV29-1 and J is TRBJ2-1, with no clear D. V was cut by 4 bases and J by 6 bases, with 10 bases left in between. The CDR3 extends over 12 amino acids. From germline, CDR1 is SQVTM and CDR2 ANQGSEA. DNA for the CDR3: TGCAGCGTTGGGGTGGCCCGCAATGAGCAGTTCTTC. This encodes CSVGVARNEQFF.

A single count supports this clonotype. This may be a read error, as it is one base from a much larger clone. The chain uses TRBV6-2 or TRBV6-3 and TRBJ2-7; D possibly corresponds to TRBD1 (5 bases). CDR3 length: 15 residues. Trimming took 2 bases from V and 0 from J, leaving 11 bases between them. Germline V gives CDR1 MNHEY, CDR2 SVGEGT. The DNA of the CDR3 is TGTGCCAGCAGTTACGGTGAAGACAGCTCCTACGAGCAGTACTTC. Its translation is CASSYGEDSSYEQYF.

This clonotype was observed a few times. The chain employs TRBV28 and TRBJ2-5, with TRBD1 identical over 9 bases. The length of the CDR3 is 16 residues. Germline CDR1 reads MDHEN; CDR2 reads SYDVKM. After removal of 4 bases from V and 2 bases from J, the junction contained 8 bases not matched to a gene. CDR3 DNA: TGTGCCAGCAGTTCATACAGGGGGCATAGGCAAGAGACCCAGTACTTC. Translation: CASSSYRGHRQETQYF.

This clonotype was found many times. The chain carries TRBV5-6 and TRBJ1-1; 8 nucleotides line up with TRBD1. The CDR3 loop spans 15 amino acids. CDR1 is SGHDT, CDR2 YYEEEE, per germline. After removal of 3 bases from V and 2 bases from J, the junction contained 6 bases not matched to a gene. The CDR3 is CASSSEQGVNTEAFF. The CDR3 DNA follows: TGTGCCAGCAGCTCCGAACAGGGGGTTAACACTGAAGCTTTCTTT.

This clonotype showed up many times. The V gene is TRBV7-2, the J gene TRBJ2-1; 7 positions agree with TRBD1. The CDR3 is 16 residues long. With V trimmed by 1 base and J by 7 bases, 10 bases remained unmatched. The germline gives CDR1 SGHTA, CDR2 FQGNSA. The CDR3 sequence: CASSLVGPGGTNEQFF. The CDR3 bases are TGTGCCAGCAGCTTAGTTGGCCCAGGGGGAACGAATGAGCAGTTCTTC.

This clonotype came up many times. This chain connects TRBV19 to TRBJ2-7; TRBD1 agrees at 8 bases. The trim removed 2 bases at V and 2 bases at J, leaving 2 bases unmatched. This CDR3 is built from 14 residues. Germline loops: CDR1 LNHDA, CDR2 SQIVND (reference sequence). This chain's CDR3 is CASSIRQGPYEQYF. The CDR3 coding sequence is TGTGCCAGTAGTATAAGACAGGGGCCCTACGAGCAGTACTTC.

This clonotype was seen ten or more times. V gene TRBV11-2 combines with J gene TRBJ2-1, with no clear D. Germline V gives CDR1 SGHAT, CDR2 FQNNGV. The V end was cut by 1 base, the J end by 0 bases, with 7 bases between. The CDR3 is 15 amino acids. In DNA, the CDR3 is TGTGCCAGCAGCTTAGCTGTCAACTCCTACAATGAGCAGTTCTTC. It codes for CASSLAVNSYNEQFF.

There are a few counts of this clonotype. V and J are TRBV6-4 and TRBJ2-1; D may correspond to TRBD1 or TRBD2 (5 bases each). V was clipped by 3 bases and J by 5 bases, with 11 bases between them. CDR1 and CDR2 (germline): MRHNA, SNTAGT. CDR3 length equals 14 residues. CDR3 sequence reads: CASSDGTLDNEQFF. The DNA for the CDR3 is TGTGCCAGCAGTGATGGGACCCTAGACAATGAGCAGTTCTTC.